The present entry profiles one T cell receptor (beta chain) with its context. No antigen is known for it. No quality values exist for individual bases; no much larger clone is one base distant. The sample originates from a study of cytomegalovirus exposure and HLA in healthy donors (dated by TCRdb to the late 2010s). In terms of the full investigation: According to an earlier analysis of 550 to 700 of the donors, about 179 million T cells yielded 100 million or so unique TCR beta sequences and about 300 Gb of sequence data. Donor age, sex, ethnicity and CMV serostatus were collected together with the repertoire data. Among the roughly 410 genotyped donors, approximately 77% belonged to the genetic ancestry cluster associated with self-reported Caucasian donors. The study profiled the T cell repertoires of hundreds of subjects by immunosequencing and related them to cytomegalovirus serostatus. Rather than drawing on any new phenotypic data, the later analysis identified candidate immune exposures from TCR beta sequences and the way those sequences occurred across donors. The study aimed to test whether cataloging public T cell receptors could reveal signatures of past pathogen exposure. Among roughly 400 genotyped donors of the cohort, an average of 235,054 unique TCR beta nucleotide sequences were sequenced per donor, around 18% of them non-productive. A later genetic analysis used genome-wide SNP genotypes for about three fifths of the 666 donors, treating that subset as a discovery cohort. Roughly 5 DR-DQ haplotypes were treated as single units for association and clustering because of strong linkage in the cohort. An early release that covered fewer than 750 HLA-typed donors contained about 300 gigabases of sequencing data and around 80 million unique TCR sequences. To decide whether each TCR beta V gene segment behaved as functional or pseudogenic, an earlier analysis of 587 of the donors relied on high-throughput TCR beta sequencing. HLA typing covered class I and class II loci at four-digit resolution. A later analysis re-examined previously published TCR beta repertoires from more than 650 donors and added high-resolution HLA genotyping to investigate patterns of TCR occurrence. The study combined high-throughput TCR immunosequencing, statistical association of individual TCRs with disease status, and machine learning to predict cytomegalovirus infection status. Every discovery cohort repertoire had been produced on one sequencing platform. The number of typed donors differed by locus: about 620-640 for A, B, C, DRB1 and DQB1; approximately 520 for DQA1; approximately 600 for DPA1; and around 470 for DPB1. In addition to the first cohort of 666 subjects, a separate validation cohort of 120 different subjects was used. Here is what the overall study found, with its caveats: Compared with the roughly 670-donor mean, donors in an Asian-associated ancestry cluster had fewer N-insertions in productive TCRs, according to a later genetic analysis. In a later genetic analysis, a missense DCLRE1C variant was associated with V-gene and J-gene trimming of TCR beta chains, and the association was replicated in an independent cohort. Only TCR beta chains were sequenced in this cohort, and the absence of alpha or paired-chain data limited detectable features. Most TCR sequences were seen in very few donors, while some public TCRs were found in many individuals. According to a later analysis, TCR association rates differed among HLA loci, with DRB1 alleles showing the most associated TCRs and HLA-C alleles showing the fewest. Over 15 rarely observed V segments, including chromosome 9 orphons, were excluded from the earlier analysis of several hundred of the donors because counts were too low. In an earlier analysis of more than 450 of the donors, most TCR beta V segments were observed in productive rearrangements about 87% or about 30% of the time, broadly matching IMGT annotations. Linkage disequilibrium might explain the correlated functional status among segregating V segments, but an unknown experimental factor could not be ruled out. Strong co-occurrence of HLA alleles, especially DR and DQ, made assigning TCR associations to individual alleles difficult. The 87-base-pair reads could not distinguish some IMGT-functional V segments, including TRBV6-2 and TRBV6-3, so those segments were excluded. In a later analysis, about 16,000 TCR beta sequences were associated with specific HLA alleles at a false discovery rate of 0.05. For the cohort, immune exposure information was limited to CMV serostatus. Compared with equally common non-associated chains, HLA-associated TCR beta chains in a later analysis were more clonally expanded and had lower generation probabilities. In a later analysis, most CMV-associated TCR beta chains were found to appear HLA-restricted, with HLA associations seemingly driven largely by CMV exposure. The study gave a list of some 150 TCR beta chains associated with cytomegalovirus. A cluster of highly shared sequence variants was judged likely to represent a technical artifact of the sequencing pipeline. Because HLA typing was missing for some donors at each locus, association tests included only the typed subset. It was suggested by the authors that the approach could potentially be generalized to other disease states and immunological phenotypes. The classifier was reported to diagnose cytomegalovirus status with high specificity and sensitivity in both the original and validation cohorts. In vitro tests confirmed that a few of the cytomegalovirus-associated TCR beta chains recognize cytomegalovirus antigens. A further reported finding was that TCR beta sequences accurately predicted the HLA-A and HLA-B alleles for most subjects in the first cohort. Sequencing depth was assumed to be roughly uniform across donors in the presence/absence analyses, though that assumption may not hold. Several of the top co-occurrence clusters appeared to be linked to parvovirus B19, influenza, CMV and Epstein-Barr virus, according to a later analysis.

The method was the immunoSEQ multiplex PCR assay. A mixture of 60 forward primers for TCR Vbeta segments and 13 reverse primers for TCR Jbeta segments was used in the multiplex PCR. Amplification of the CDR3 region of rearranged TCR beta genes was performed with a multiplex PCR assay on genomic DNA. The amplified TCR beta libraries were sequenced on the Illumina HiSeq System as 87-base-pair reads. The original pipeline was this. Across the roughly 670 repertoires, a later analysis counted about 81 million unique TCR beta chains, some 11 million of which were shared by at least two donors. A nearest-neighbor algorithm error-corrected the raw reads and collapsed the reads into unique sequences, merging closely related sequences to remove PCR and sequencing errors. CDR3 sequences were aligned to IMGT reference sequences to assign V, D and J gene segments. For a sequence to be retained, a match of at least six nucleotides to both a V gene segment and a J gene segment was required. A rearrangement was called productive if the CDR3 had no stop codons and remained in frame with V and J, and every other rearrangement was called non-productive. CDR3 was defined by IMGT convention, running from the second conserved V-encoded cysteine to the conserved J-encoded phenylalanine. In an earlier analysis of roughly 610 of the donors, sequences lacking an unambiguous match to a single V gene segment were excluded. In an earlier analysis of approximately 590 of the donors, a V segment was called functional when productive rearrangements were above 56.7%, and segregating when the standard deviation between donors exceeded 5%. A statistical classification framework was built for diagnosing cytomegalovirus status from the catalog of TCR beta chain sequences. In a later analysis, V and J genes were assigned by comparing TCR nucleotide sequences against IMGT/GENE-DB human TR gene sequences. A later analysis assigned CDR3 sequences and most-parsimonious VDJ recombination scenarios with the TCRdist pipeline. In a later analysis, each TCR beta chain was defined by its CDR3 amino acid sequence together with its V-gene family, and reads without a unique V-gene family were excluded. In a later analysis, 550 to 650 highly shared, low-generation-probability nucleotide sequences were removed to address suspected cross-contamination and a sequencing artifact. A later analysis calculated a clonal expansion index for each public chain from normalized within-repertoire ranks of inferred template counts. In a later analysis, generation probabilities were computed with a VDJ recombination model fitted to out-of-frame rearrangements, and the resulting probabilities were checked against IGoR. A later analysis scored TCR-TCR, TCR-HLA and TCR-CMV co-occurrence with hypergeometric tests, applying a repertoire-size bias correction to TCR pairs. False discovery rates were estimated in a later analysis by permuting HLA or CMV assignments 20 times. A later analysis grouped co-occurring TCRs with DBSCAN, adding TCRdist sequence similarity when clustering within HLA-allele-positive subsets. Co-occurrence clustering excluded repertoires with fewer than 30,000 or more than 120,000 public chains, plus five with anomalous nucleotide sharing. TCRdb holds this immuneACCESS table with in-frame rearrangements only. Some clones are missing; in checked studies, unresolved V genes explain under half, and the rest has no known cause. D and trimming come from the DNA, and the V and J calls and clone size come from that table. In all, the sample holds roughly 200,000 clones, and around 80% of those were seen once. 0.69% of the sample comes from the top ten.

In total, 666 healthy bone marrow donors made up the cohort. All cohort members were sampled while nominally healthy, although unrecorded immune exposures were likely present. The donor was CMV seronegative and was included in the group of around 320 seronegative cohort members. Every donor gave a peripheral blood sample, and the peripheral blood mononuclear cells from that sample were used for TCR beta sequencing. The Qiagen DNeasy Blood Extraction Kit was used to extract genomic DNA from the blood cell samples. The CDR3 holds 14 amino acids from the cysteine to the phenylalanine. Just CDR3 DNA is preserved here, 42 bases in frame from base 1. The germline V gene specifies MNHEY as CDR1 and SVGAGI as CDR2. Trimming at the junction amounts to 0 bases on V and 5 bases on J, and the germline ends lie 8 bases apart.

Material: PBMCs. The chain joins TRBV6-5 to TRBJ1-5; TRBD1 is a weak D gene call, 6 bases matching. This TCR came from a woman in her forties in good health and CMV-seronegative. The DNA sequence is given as TGTGCCAGCAGTTACTCGGGGGCCCATCAGCCCCAGCATTTT. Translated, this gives CASSYSGAHQPQHF.